The 22 T cell receptor beta chains below all came from one sample that was sequenced in a study of yellow fever vaccine responses in identical twins. TCRdb ran MiXCR on the RT-PCR reads and lists one entry per CDR3 protein. The sample consists of about 19,000 distinct CDR3 sequences, around 70% of them appearing once. Sequenced here: T cells from blood (PBMCs), unsorted or a sorted subset (not recorded which), sampled before or after yellow fever vaccination (not recorded which). These receptors were obtained from a woman aged 18-35 years who received the yellow fever vaccine.

This clonotype was counted a few times. The chain's CDR3 is CSAGDTSNYGYTF. As DNA, the CDR3 is TGCAGTGCTGGGGACACCTCTAACTATGGCTACACCTTC. The rearrangement uses TRBV20-1 and TRBJ1-2; D may be TRBD1 (6 bases). The V end was cut by 5 bases, the J end by 0 bases, with 10 bases between. This CDR3 region has 13 residues. Germline CDR1 and CDR2: DFQATT and SNEGSKA (reference sequence).

This clonotype is a singleton in its sample. The V and J genes are TRBV28 and TRBJ1-2, with D perhaps matching TRBD1 (5 bases). With 3 bases removed from V and 5 bases from J, the gap between germline ends came to 10 bases. This CDR3 contains 13 residues. Germline V gene sequence: CDR1 MDHEN, CDR2 SYDVKM. CDR3 residues: CASSLGSGYGYTF. In DNA form, the CDR3 reads TGTGCCAGCAGTTTGGGGTCAGGGTATGGCTACACCTTC.

The CDR3 DNA reads as TGTGCCAGCAGTGAAGCTACAGGCAATCAGCCCCAGCATTTT. It yields the protein CASSEATGNQPQHF. V usage is TRBV6-1 and J usage is TRBJ1-5; unclear D gene. This CDR3 region has 14 residues. V was pared by 0 bases and J by 2 bases, with 5 bases between. In germline, CDR1 is MNHNS, CDR2 SASEGT.

V and J are TRBV5-1 and TRBJ2-1; 10 nucleotides agree with TRBD2. The CDR3 consists of 15 residues. V lost 4 bases and J lost 7; bases outside the gene matches: 8. Germline CDR1 SGHRS, CDR2 YFSETQ. In nucleotides, the CDR3 is TGCGCCAGCAGCGGTGCTAGCGGGAGTGGTAATGAGCAGTTCTTC. It is translated as CASSGASGSGNEQFF.

This clonotype was detected once. V usage is TRBV29-1 and J usage is TRBJ2-3; D not resolved. The CDR3 spans 14 residues. In germline, CDR1 is SQVTM, CDR2 ANQGSEA. V was cut by 4 bases and J by 0 bases, with 11 bases left in between. The CDR3 protein is CSVVVHLSTDTQYF. CDR3 coding DNA: TGCAGCGTTGTGGTCCACCTAAGCACAGATACGCAGTATTTT.

This chain links TRBV12-3 or TRBV12-4 with TRBJ1-5; 7 nucleotides line up with TRBD1. The CDR3 loop spans 16 amino acids. J gave up 0 bases and V 6 bases, and 8 bases lay outside the gene matches. The CDR3, as DNA: TGTGCCAGCAGCCTAACAGGGGTCGATAGCAATCAGCCCCAGCATTTT. As protein: CASSLTGVDSNQPQHF.

The chain joins TRBV23-1 to TRBJ1-5; D is ambiguous. TRBV23-1 is marked as an open reading frame, function uncertain. Trimming stripped 11 bases from V and 2 bases from J, with 16 bases between. The CDR3 consists of 14 residues. CDR3 nucleotides: TGCGCCGGGTGGCTGGGGATGGGCAATCAGCCCCAGCATTTT. This encodes CAGWLGMGNQPQHF.

The chain employs TRBV11-3 and TRBJ2-1; no clear D gene. The CDR3 totals 16 residues. Germline V CDR1 and CDR2: SGHNT, YENEEA. Between the trimmed V and J ends, which lost 2 bases and 0 bases, there was a span of 11 bases. CDR3 in amino acids: CASSLFDAASYNEQFF. The CDR3 DNA follows: TGTGCCAGCAGCTTATTTGATGCGGCCTCCTACAATGAGCAGTTCTTC.

This clonotype was counted once. The gene calls are TRBV20-1 and TRBJ2-5, with no clear D. V lost 0 bases and J 5 bases, leaving 7 bases between the germline ends. Germline V CDR1 and CDR2: DFQATT, SNEGSKA (reference sequence). The CDR3 spans 12 residues. In DNA form, the CDR3 reads TGCAGTGCTAGAGATTATCGCGAGACCCAGTACTTC. It translates to CSARDYRETQYF.

This rearrangement joins TRBV18 to TRBJ1-4; D remains ambiguous. Germline V CDR1 and CDR2: KGHSH, LQKENI. The CDR3 consists of 18 residues. V was shortened by 6 bases and J by 0 bases, with 20 bases between the two germline ends. The CDR3 loop reads CASSLGQERVATNEKLFF. CDR3 nucleotides: TGTGCCAGCTCCCTGGGTCAGGAACGTGTTGCAACTAATGAAAAACTGTTTTTT.

The genes are TRBV9 and TRBJ2-2; weak D call: TRBD2 (5 bases). The V gene lost 5 bases and the J gene lost 5 bases, with 16 bases spanning the gap. Germline CDR1 and CDR2: SGDLS and YYNGEE. The CDR3 runs 15 residues. The DNA of the CDR3 is TGTGCCAGCAGGCCCGATTTAGCGCTAACCGGGGAGCTGTTTTTT. It yields the protein CASRPDLALTGELFF.

This chain joins TRBV6-1 and TRBJ1-6, with 7 nucleotides matching TRBD1. Unmatched junction bases numbered 7, after V lost 1 base and J lost 7 bases. The CDR3 runs 16 residues. Germline CDR1 is MNHNS and CDR2 is SASEGT. DNA of the CDR3: TGTGCCAGCAGTGAAGAGGGGGCCAGTTGGAATTCACCCCTCCACTTT. Translated: CASSEEGASWNSPLHF.

The gene calls are TRBV18 and TRBJ2-7, with 13 positions matching TRBD2. Trimming removed 1 base from V and 1 base from J; junction bases left unmatched: 1. Germline-derived CDR1 and CDR2 are KGHSH and LQKENI. This CDR3 contains 16 residues. The CDR3 region has the DNA TGTGCCAGCTCACCACTGACTAGCGGGGGGTCCTACGAGCAGTACTTC. Its translation: CASSPLTSGGSYEQYF.

The chain recombines TRBV2 with TRBJ2-3, with a possible D match to TRBD2 (6 bases). The germline V gene has CDR1 SNHLY and CDR2 FYNNEI. Trimming removed 4 bases from V and 0 bases from J, with 14 bases in between. The length of the CDR3 is 16 residues. CDR3 protein: CASSAGLRDSTDTQYF. CDR3 DNA sequence: TGTGCCAGCAGTGCGGGACTCAGAGATAGCACAGATACGCAGTATTTT.

The V gene is TRBV18, the J gene TRBJ2-4; possible D gene TRBD1, 6 bases. V lost 5 bases to trimming and J lost 0 bases, with 14 bases between them. The CDR3 is made up of 16 amino acids. Germline loops: CDR1 KGHSH, CDR2 LQKENI. CDR3 sequence: CASSGGQPLAKNIQYF. The CDR3 nucleotides are TGTGCCAGCTCAGGAGGACAGCCACTAGCCAAAAACATTCAGTACTTC.

The chain uses TRBV23-1 and TRBJ2-5; D remains ambiguous. TRBV23-1 is an ORF; its function is uncertain. The CDR3 runs to 14 residues. Trimming took off 0 bases at V and 2 bases at J, with 7 bases between the two ends. As DNA, the CDR3 is TGCGCCAGCAGTCAATCTTTTACACAAGAGACCCAGTACTTC. Its translation is CASSQSFTQETQYF.

This clonotype was seen a few times. V usage is TRBV2 and J usage is TRBJ2-5; D ambiguous. The V end was cut by 2 bases, the J end by 4 bases, with 5 bases between. The germline CDR1 and CDR2 sequences are SNHLY and FYNNEI. This CDR3 spans 12 amino acids. The CDR3 coding sequence is TGTGCCAGCAGTGAACACACAGAGACCCAGTACTTC. Translation: CASSEHTETQYF.

The genes are TRBV20-1 and TRBJ1-1; TRBD1 is a possible D gene (6 bases). Per germline, CDR1 DFQATT and CDR2 SNEGSKA (reference sequence). This CDR3 has 14 amino acids. V was cut by 0 bases and J by 4 bases, with 12 bases left in between. The CDR3, as DNA: TGCAGTGCTAGAGATCTTGGAGGGGGCACTGAAGCTTTCTTT. Translation: CSARDLGGGTEAFF.

The rearrangement uses TRBV24-1 and TRBJ1-5; 9 bases fit TRBD1. Trimming took 9 bases from V and 0 from J; bases not matched to a gene: 11. Germline CDR1 is KGHDR and CDR2 is SFDVKD. The CDR3 extends over 17 amino acids. CDR3 sequence: CATGPAGTGTSNQPQHF. The CDR3 bases are TGTGCCACCGGACCTGCCGGGACAGGGACTAGCAATCAGCCCCAGCATTTT.

The chain recombines TRBV2 with TRBJ1-6, with D possibly being TRBD1 (6 bases). From germline, CDR1 is SNHLY and CDR2 FYNNEI. The CDR3 has 15 amino acids. The V and J ends lost 2 bases and 8 bases respectively, with 13 bases between them. DNA of the CDR3: TGTGCCAGCAGTGAACCAATTCAGGGGCATTCACCCCTCCACTTT. Translation gives CASSEPIQGHSPLHF.

CDR3 protein: CSVALTMNTEAFF. The CDR3, as DNA: TGCAGCGTTGCCCTAACTATGAACACTGAAGCTTTCTTT. This sequence joins TRBV29-1 and TRBJ1-1; D uncertain. CDR1 and CDR2 from the germline V gene are SQVTM and ANQGSEA. The V end was cut by 4 bases, the J end by 0 bases, with 9 bases between. This CDR3 is 13 amino acids long.

In its sample, this clonotype was seen once. V gene TRBV29-1 combines with J gene TRBJ2-1; tentatively, D is TRBD1 (5 bases). In germline, CDR1 is SQVTM, CDR2 ANQGSEA. Trimming stripped 6 bases from V and 3 bases from J, with 9 bases between. This CDR3 region has 12 residues. CDR3 nucleotide sequence: TGCAGCGTCGCCGACAGCTACAATGAGCAGTTCTTC. Translation gives CSVADSYNEQFF.